This T cell receptor (beta chain) emerged from a study of T cells in women clearing cervical HPV infection. Study in general: Case blood drawn at lesion detection; control blood after infection cleared. Cases' blood sampling followed lesion detection by median about 21 weeks (90 to 200). Study results and caveats: CIN3+ cases had significantly higher TCR repertoire richness than controls, but evenness did not differ.

Notes on this clone: Antigen unknown.

This table comes from immunoSEQ multiplex PCR, and its TCRdb copy is limited to in-frame clones, with some not included. This sample's clone table lists 30,000 to 45,000 clones. The TCR originated in a woman between 18 and 75 years old with a cervical HPV16 infection that either progressed to CIN3+ or cleared (not recorded which). The sample was blood buffy coat.

The DNA read from the CDR3 is TGTGCCTGGAGTGTGCACAGCCAAGAGACG. It translates to CAWSVHSQET. The full-length CDR3 reads as CAWSVHSQETQYF. The chain employs TRBV30 and TRBJ2-3; D unresolved. The missing CDR3 end, 3 residues past where the read stops, is filled in from the germline J gene. In germline, CDR1 is GTSNPN, CDR2 SVGIG (reference sequence). The CDR3 runs 13 residues.